Listed here is a single TCR beta chain. A single base separates this from a much larger clone, so it may be a read error. TCRdb re-derived calls from the 5' RACE reads in MiXCR, one entry per CDR3 protein. The sample lists 55,000 or so distinct CDR3 sequences, under 25% occurring once. This CDR3 has 13 residues. CDR1 and CDR2 (germline): SGHRS, YFSETQ. Treg sorting used a CD4+CD25+CD127-/low gate. The source is a female donor with breast cancer. Sequencing was done on a sample of tumor-infiltrating Tregs sorted from the breast tumor. This sequence joins TRBV5-1 and TRBJ1-1; D is ambiguous. The CDR3 DNA sequence: TGCGCCAGCAGCTTGGGGGGTTACACTGAAGCTTCCTTT. It codes for CASSLGGYTEASF. The variable domain in full, completed from reference TRBV5-1 and TRBJ1-1, reads KAGVTQTPRYLIKTRGQQVTLSCSPISGHRSVSWYQQTPGQGLQFLFEYFSETQRNKGNFPGRFSGRQFSNSRSEMNVSTLELGDSALYLCASSLGGYTEASFGQGTRLTVV.